The clone carrying this T cell receptor (beta chain) was seen a few times. The antigen remains undetermined. This was a survey-level run. Clones were read by immunoSEQ multiplex PCR, and TCRdb kept only the in-frame ones, dropping some. The sample lists about 40,000 clones; about four fifths were seen once. These data originate in a study of STAT5B mutations in CD4+ large granular lymphocyte leukemia. Regarding the study as a whole: 8/27 top patient clones versus 2/35 control clones were TRBV06-family. Without putative leukemic clones, patient CD4-sorted repertoires remained more clonal than healthy CD4+ repertoires.

V trimming: 6 bases; J trimming: 5 bases; junction bases outside the gene matches: 13. The CDR3 consists of 16 residues. Per the germline V gene, CDR1 is MNHEY and CDR2 is SMNVEV (reference sequence). Healthy controls were blood donor buffy coats. The material sequenced was CD4+ T cells from blood buffy coats. The clonotype comes from a human donor in good health. The rearrangement uses TRBV27 and TRBJ2-7, with 10 bases matching TRBD1. CDR3 loop: CASRSPSRDRGHEQYF. The CDR3 nucleotides read TGTGCCAGCAGATCGCCCTCCCGGGACAGGGGACACGAGCAGTACTTC.